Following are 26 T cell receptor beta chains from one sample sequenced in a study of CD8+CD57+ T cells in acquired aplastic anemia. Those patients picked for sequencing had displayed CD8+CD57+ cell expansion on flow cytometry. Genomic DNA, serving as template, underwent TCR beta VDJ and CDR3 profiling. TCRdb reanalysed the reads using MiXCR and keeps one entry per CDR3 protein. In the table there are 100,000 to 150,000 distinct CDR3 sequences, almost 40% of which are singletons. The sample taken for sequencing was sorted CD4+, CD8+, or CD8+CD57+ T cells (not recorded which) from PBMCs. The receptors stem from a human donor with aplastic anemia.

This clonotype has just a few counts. The DNA of the CDR3 is TGTGCCAGCAGTCCCACAGGGGAAGCTGGAAACACCATATATTTT. Protein sequence: CASSPTGEAGNTIYF. This sequence joins TRBV6-1 and TRBJ1-3, with TRBD1 identical over 7 bases. V dropped 5 bases and J dropped 2; count of bases not matched to a gene: 6. The CDR3 spans 15 residues. Per germline, CDR1 MNHNS and CDR2 SASEGT.

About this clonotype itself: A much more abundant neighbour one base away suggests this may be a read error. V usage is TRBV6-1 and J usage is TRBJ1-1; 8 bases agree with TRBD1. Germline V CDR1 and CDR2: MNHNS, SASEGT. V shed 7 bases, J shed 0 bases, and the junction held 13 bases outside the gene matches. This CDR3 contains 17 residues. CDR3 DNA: TGTGCCAGCACCCTTCAAGGGACAGGAGCTCTGAACACTGAAGCTTTCTTT. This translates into CASTLQGTGALNTEAFF.

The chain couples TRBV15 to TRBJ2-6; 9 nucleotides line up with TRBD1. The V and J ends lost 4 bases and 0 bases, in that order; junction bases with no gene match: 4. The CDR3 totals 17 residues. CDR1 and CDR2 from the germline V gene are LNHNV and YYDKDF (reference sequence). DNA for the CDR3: TGTGCCACCAGCACACAGGGGGCAAGCTCTGGGGCCAACGTCCTGACTTTC. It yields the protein CATSTQGASSGANVLTF.

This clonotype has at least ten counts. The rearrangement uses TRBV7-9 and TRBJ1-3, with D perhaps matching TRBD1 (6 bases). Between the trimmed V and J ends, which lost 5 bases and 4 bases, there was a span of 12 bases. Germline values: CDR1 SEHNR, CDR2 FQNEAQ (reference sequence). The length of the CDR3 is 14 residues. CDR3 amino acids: CASSPGVNGNTIYF. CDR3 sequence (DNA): TGTGCCAGCAGCCCAGGGGTCAACGGAAACACCATATATTTT.

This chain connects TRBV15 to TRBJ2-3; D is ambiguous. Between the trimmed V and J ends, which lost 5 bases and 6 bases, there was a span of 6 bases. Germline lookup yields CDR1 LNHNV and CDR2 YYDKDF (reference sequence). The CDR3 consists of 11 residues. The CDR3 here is CATSGTDTQYF. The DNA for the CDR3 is TGTGCCACCAGCGGTACGGATACGCAGTATTTT.

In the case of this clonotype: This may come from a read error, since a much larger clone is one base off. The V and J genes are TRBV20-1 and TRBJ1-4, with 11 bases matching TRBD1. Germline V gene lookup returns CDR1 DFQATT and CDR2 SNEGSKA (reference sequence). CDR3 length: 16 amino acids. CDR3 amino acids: CCATGQGAGANEKLFF. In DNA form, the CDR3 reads TGCTGTGCTACTGGACAGGGGGCGGGAGCTAATGAAAAACTGTTTTTT.

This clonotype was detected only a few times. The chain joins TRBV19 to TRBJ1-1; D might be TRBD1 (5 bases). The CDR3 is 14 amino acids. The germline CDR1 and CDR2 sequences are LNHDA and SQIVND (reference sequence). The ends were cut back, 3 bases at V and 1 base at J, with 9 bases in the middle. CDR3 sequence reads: CASSIRGRNTEAFF. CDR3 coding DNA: TGTGCCAGTAGTATTAGGGGCAGGAACACTGAAGCTTTCTTT.

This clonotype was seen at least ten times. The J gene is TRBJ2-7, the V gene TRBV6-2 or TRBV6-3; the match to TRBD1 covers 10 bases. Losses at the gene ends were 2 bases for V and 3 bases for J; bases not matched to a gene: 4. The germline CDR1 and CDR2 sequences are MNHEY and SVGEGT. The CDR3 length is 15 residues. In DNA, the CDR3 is TGTGCCAGCAGTTACGGGACAGGGGACCTCTACGAGCAGTACTTC. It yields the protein CASSYGTGDLYEQYF.

This CDR3 is CASTVQGARNSPLHF. In nucleotides, the CDR3 is TGTGCCAGTACCGTACAGGGGGCTCGGAATTCACCCCTCCACTTT. V is TRBV19 and J is TRBJ1-6; TRBD1 matches at 9 bases. Germline CDR1 LNHDA, CDR2 SQIVND (reference sequence). This CDR3 comprises 15 residues. Trimming cost V 7 bases and J 7 bases; bases outside gene matches: 8.

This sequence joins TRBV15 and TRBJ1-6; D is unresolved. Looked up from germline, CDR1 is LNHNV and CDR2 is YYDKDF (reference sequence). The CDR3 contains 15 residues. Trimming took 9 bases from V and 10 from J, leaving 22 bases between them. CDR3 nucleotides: TGTGCCACTGGAAGGAACTTCCGCAGTGAGTCACCCCTCCACTTT. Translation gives CATGRNFRSESPLHF.

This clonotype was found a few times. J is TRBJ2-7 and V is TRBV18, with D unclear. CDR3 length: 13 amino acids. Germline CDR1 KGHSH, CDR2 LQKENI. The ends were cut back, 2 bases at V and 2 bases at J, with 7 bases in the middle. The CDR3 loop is CASSPTTPYEQYV. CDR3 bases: TGTGCCAGCTCACCAACAACTCCCTACGAGCAGTACGTC.

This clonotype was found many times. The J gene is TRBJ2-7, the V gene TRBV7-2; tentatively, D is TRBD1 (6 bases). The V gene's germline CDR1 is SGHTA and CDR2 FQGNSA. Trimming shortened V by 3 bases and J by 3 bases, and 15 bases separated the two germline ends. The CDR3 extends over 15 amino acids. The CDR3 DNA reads TGTGCCAGCAGCTTCTGGACAGCCCTCCACTACGAGCAGTACTTC. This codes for CASSFWTALHYEQYF.

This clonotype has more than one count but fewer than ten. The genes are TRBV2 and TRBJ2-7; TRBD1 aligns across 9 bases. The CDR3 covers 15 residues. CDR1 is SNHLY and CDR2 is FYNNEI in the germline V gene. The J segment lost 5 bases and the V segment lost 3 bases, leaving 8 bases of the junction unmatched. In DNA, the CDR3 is TGTGCCAGCAGTGAGGTACAGGGGGCAAACGACGAGCAGTACTTC. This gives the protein CASSEVQGANDEQYF.

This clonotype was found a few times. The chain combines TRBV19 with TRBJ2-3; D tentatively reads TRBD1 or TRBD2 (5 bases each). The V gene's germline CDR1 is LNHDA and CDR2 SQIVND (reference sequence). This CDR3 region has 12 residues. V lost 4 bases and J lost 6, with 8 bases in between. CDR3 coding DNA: TGTGCCAGTAGTAGGTGGGGGGATACGCAGTATTTT. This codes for CASSRWGDTQYF. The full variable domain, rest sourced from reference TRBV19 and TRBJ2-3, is DGGITQSPKYLFRKEGQNVTLSCEQNLNHDAMYWYRQDPGQGLRLIYYSQIVNDFQKGDIAEGYSVSREKKESFPLTVTSAQKNPTAFYLCASSRWGDTQYFGPGTRLTVL.

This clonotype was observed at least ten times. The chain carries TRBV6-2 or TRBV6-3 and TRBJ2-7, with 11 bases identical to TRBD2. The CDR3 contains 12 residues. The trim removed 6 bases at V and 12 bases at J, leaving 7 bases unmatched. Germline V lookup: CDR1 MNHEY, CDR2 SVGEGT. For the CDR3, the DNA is TGTGCCAGCAGACAACTAGCGGGGGTTTTGTACTTC. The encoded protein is CASRQLAGVLYF.

The CDR3 region has the DNA TGCAGTGCTAGAGATCAGGGGGCAGGGCCCTATGGCTACACCTTC. Translating gives CSARDQGAGPYGYTF. The chain is built from TRBV20-1 and TRBJ1-2, with 8 bases matching TRBD1. From germline, CDR1 is DFQATT and CDR2 SNEGSKA (reference sequence). Trimming at V came to 0 bases and at J to 4 bases, leaving 7 bases not matched to a gene. The CDR3 has 15 residues.

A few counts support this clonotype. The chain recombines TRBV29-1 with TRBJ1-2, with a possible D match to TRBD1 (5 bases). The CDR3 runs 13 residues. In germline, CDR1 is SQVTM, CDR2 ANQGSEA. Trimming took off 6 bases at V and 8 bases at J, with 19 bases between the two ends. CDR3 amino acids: CSVLEGLENGYTF. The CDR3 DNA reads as TGCAGCGTACTCGAGGGGCTGGAGAACGGCTACACCTTC.

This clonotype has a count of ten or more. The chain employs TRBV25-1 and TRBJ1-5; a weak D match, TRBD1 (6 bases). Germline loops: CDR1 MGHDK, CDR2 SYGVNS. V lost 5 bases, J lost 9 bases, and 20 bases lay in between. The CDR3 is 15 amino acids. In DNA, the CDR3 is TGTGCCAGCAGTCGCCAACAGGGCCTCCCCGGGCCCCAGCATTTT. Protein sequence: CASSRQQGLPGPQHF.

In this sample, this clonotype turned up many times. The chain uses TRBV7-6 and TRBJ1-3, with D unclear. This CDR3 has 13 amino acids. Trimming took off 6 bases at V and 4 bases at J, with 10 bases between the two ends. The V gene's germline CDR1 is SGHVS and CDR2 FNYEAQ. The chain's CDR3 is CASSQTPGNTIYF. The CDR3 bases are TGTGCCAGCAGTCAAACTCCCGGAAACACCATATATTTT.

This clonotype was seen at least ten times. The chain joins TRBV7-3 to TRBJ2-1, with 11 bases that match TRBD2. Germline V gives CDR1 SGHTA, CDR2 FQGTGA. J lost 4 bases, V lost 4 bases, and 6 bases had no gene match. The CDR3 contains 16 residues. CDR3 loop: CASSSTGTSGYNEQFF. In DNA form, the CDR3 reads TGTGCCAGCAGCTCCACCGGGACTAGCGGATACAATGAGCAGTTCTTC.

DNA of the CDR3: TGTGCCAGCAGTGCTAGCGGGCTATCTCGCAATGAGCAGTTCTTC. This sequence encodes CASSASGLSRNEQFF. The chain uses TRBV6-1 and TRBJ2-1; TRBD2 matches at 8 bases. This CDR3 is built from 15 residues. The germline CDR1 and CDR2 sequences are MNHNS and SASEGT. V was pared by 4 bases and J by 6 bases, with 8 bases of the junction left unmatched.

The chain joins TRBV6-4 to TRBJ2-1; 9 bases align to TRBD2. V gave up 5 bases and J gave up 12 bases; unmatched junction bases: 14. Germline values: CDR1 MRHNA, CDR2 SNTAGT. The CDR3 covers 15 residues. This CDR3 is CASSHIDKRGAGQFF. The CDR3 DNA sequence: TGTGCCAGCAGTCACATTGACAAGCGGGGGGCAGGGCAGTTCTTC.

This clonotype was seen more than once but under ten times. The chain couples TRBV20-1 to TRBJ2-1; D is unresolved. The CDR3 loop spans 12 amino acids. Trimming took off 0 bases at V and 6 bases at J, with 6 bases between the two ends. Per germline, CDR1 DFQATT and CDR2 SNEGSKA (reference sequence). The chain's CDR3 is CSARDTLNEQFF. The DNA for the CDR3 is TGCAGTGCTAGAGATACACTCAATGAGCAGTTCTTC.

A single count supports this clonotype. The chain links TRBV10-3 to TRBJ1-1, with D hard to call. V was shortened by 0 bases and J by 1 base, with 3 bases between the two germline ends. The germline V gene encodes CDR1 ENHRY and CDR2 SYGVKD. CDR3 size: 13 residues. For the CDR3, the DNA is TGTGCCATCAGTGAGTCGGCGAACACTGAAGCTTTCTTT. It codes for CAISESANTEAFF.

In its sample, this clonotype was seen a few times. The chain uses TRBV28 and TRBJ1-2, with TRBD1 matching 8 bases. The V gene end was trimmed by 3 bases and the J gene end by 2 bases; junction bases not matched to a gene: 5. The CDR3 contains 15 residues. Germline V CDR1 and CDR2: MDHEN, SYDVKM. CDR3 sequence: CASSLSGQGNYGYTF. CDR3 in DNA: TGTGCCAGCAGTTTGAGTGGACAGGGAAACTATGGCTACACCTTC.

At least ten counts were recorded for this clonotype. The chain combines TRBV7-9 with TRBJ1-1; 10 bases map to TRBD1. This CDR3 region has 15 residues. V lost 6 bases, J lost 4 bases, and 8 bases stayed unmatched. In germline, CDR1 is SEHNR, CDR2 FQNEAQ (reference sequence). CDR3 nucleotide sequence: TGTGCCAGCAGTTATTTTAGGGACAGGGGCACTGAAGCTTTCTTT. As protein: CASSYFRDRGTEAFF.